The text below deals with one T cell receptor (beta chain). This clone's antigen is unknown. The sample holds no much larger clone one base away, and base qualities are not on file. The germline V end is reduced by 6 bases and the J end by 0 bases; junction bases left unmatched: 3. Taken from the germline V gene, the CDR1 and CDR2 loops are MDHEN and SYDVKM. The CDR3 runs 15 residues from the cysteine to the phenylalanine. Solely the CDR3 DNA is kept, with 45 bases framed from the first base. This sample was included in a study of CD8 T cells in Susac syndrome (dated by TCRdb to the late 2010s). General notes on the study: Whether CD8+ T cell activation and differentiation in Susac syndrome was antigen driven was tested using repertoire sequencing. The clonality of the CD8+ T cell repertoire was compared across approximately 11 healthy donors, some 14 Susac syndrome patients and about 16 multiple sclerosis patients. Overall study outcomes, separate from this receptor: The study acknowledged that relatively few individuals were included in the TCR sequencing and HLA analysis.

High-throughput TCR beta sequencing profiled peripheral blood CD8+ and CD4+ T cells from healthy donors, Susac syndrome patients and multiple sclerosis patients. The multiple sclerosis controls were treatment-naive patients whose relapsing-remitting disease, either stable or active, fulfilled the revised McDonald criteria. Bulk CD8+ and CD4+ T cells were purified by magnetic negative isolation, whereas CD8+ TEMRA cells were enriched by FACS. Blood was drawn into EDTA tubes, processed within 24 hours, and PBMCs were isolated by density gradient centrifugation. PBMCs destined for TCR sequencing were cryopreserved in liquid nitrogen and later thawed in a 37 °C water bath. Purity of sorted or isolated CD4+, CD8+ and CD8+ TEMRA cells was at least 90%. RNA was extracted using the RNeasy kit, and about 0.45 to 1 ug of the RNA was reverse transcribed with random hexamers. TCR beta CDR3 regions were amplified with the immunoSEQ multiplex PCR assay covering 54 Vbeta and 13 Jbeta segments. PCR amplification bias was corrected by using a synthetic template baseline for primer optimization and computational correction. From the authors' description of their analysis: Only productive sequences were kept, with reads annotated to V, D and J genes according to IMGT and analyzed in immunoSEQ Analyzer. Clonality was calculated as one minus the Shannon entropy normalized by log2 of the number of productive unique sequences. For each patient and control, public and private clones were evaluated among the 100 most prevalent clones. A clone was defined as Susac-specific if it was absent from the healthy and MS cohorts, from more than 850 published viral clones and from other ImmuneACCESS disease sequences. Using fastp at Q25 and MiXCR, TCRdb reprocessed the public reads and kept productive beta chains. Identical CDR3 proteins give one entry, which carries the most common genes and DNA. None of the V and J calls come from the authors' own analysis; TCRdb made them. The sample table holds fewer than 150,000 distinct CDR3 sequences, of which around nine tenths were seen once. The ten largest clones capture 0.2% to 0.25% of the sample.

The rearrangement joined TRBV28 to TRBJ2-1; TRBD2 agrees with 9 junctional bases. The sequence derives from a human donor with multiple sclerosis. Sequencing was carried out using CD8+ T cells from PBMCs. The CDR3 reads CASRLSGGSYNEQFF. The base sequence is TGTGCCAGCAGACTTAGCGGGGGCTCCTACAATGAGCAGTTCTTC.